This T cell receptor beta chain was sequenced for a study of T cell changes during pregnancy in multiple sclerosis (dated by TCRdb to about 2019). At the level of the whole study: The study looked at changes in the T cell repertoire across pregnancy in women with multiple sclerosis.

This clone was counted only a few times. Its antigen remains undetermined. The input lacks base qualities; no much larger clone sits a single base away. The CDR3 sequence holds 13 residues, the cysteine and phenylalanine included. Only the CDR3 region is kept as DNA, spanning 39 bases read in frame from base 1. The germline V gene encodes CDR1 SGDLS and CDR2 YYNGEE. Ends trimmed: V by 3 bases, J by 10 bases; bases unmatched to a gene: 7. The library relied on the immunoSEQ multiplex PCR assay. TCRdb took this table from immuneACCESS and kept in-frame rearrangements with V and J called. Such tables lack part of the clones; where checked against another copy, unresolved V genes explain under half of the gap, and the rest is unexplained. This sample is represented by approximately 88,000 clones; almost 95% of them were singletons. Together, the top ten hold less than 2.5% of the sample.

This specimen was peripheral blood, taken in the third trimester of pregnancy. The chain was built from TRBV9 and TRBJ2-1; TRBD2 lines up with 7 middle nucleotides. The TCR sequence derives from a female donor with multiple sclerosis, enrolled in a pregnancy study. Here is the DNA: TGTGCCAGCAGCGGACGGACTAGTTGGGAGCAGTTCTTC. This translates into CASSGRTSWEQFF.